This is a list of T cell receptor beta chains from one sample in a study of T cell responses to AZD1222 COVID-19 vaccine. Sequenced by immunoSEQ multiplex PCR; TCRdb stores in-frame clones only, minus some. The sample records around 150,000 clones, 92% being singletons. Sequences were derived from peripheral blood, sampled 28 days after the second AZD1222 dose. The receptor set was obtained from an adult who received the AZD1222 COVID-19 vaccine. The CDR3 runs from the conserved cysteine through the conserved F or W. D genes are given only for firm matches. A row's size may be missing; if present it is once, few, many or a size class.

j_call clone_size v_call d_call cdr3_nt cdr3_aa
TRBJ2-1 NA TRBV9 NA TGTGCCAGCAGCCCCACCGGATATGAGCAGTTCTTC CASSPTGYEQFF
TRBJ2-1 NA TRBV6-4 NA TGTGCCAGCAGTGACTGGAGGAATGAGCAGTTCTTC CASSDWRNEQFF
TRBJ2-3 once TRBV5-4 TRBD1 TGTGCCAGCACCCCAGGGGGCGCGAGCACAGATACGCAGTATTTT CASTPGGASTDTQYF
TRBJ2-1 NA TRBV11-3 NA TGTGCCAGCAGCCTAGGGAGTTACAATGAGCAGTTCTTC CASSLGSYNEQFF
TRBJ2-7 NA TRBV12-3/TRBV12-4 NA TGTGCCAGCAGCCGGGGCCCCTACGAGCAGTACTTC CASSRGPYEQYF
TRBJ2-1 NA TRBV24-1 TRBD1 TGTGCCACCAGCGAAGACAGGGTTCTTGAGCAGTTCTTC CATSEDRVLEQFF
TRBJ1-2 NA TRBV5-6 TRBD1 TGTGCCAGCAGCTTACAGGGGGACTTTGGTGGCTACACCTTC CASSLQGDFGGYTF
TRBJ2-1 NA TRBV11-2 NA TGTGCCAGCAGCTTGAACGTGGTAAATGAGCAGTTCTTC CASSLNVVNEQFF
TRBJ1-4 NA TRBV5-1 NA TGCGCCAGCAGCACGGACAATTCCGAAAAACTGTTTTTT CASSTDNSEKLFF
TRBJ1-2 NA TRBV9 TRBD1 TGTGCCAGCAGCGTCGAATCCCACTCCGGGACAGGGGGTTTAAACTATGGCTACACCTTC CASSVESHSGTGGLNYGYTF
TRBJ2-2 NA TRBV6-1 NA TGTGCCAGCAGTGAATCTCGCAGCGGGGAGCTGTTTTTT CASSESRSGELFF
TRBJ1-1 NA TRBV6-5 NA TGTGCCAGCCGTTTCTCCCAGGGACACATTGAAGCTTTCTTT CASRFSQGHIEAFF
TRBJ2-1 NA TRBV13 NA TGTGCCAGCAGCTTAGAGTCGCGAATTACGGTTGGTGACAATGAGCAGTTCTTC CASSLESRITVGDNEQFF
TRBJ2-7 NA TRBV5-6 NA TGTGCCAGCAGCCTGCGGACCTACGAGCAGTACTTC CASSLRTYEQYF
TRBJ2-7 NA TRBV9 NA TGTGCCAGCAGCGTAGGCCCCGGTCAGGCCTACGAGCAGTACTTC CASSVGPGQAYEQYF
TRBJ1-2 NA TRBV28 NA TGTGCCAGCAGGTTACGGGGTCCCTCCTATGGCTACACCTTC CASRLRGPSYGYTF
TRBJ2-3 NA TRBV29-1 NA TGCAGCGTTGCCGTCACAGATACGCAGTATTTT CSVAVTDTQYF
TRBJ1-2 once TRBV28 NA TGTGCCACCAACCCTCGGGTGGGCCGTGGCTACACCTTC CATNPRVGRGYTF
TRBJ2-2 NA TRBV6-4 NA TGTGCCAGCAGTGTTAAGGACCCGAGGACCCGGACCGGGGAGCTGTTTTTT CASSVKDPRTRTGELFF